This TCR beta chain was documented in a study of shared clonotypes between healthy human individuals. Study-level information: Per-donor plates numbered three CD4 naive, three CD4 memory, two CD8 naive and one CD8 memory.

The table came from immunoSEQ multiplex PCR; TCRdb's copy has only in-frame clones and leaves some out. The sample shows roughly 2.6 million clones, just over 90% of them seen only once. CD4+ cells yielded CD45RA+ naive and CD45RA-negative memory subsets. This clone was recorded only once. Its antigen remains unknown. Study-wide results and limits: Relative to memory subsets, naive subsets generally showed larger estimated richness.

Trimming left V 0 bases short and J 5 bases short, with 19 bases between. Germline CDR1 LGHNA, CDR2 YSLEER. The CDR3 is 18 residues long. This sequence originates from a man aged 18 to 29 in good health. This chain joins TRBV4-3 and TRBJ2-2; possibly TRBD2 for D (5 bases). Sequenced material: naive CD4+ T cells sorted from blood. The subset was: CD45RA+ positively selected. CDR3 DNA: TGCGCCAGCAGCCAAGATTCGAGGGCTAGCATTGGGACCGGGGAGCTGTTTTTT. It translates to CASSQDSRASIGTGELFF.